The clone carrying this T cell receptor beta chain was counted ten times or more. These data are taken from a study of neurological immune-mediated disorders. By 5'RACE with 10-nucleotide random UMIs, the cDNA was made. TCRdb analysed the 5' RACE reads with MiXCR anew, one entry per CDR3 protein. The data show some 47,000 distinct CDR3 sequences, about 6.9% seen once. Sorted libraries came from 1 million CD4+ or CD8+ T cells. Trimming removed 4 bases at V and 5 bases at J, with 14 bases between. The CDR3 loop spans 14 amino acids. Germline V gene data show CDR1 as ENHRY and CDR2 as SYGVKD. This receptor was identified in a woman aged 40 to 50 in good health. The rearrangement links TRBV10-3 to TRBJ1-1, with D hard to call. Sequenced material: CD4+ T cells from blood. CDR3 protein: CAISATWEETEAFF. Here the CDR3 DNA reads TGTGCCATCAGTGCCACGTGGGAGGAGACTGAAGCTTTCTTT.